This T cell receptor beta chain was sequenced in a study of blood T cells in healthy people across ages. On the study more broadly: The capture of about one barcoded beta molecule per two T cells was achieved by template switching. Whole-study findings and limits: Age showed a roughly linear inverse relationship with TCR beta diversity per million T cells. Long-lived donors had more naive CD4+ cells and higher diversity than aged donors.

This clonotype was observed a handful of times. The antigen remains undetermined. PCR was performed a second time for 7 to 11 cycles using a sample-barcoded 5' primer and a J-beta primer mix. TCRdb re-called the 5' RACE reads with MiXCR, one entry per CDR3 protein. The sample has roughly 1.5 million distinct CDR3 sequences, under 55% seen once; the top ten hold more than 4%. CDR1 and CDR2 from the germline V gene are DFQATT and SNEGSKA (reference sequence). J was trimmed by 5 bases and V by 2 bases; bases with no gene match: 8. CDR3 length: 15 amino acids. This chain links TRBV20-1 with TRBJ1-4; 7 nucleotides line up with TRBD1. The sequenced material came from blood. The clonotype comes from a woman younger than 35 in good health. CDR3 DNA: TGCAGTGCTAGACCCGCCGGGACAGTGAATGAAAAACTGTTTTTT. Translating gives CSARPAGTVNEKLFF.